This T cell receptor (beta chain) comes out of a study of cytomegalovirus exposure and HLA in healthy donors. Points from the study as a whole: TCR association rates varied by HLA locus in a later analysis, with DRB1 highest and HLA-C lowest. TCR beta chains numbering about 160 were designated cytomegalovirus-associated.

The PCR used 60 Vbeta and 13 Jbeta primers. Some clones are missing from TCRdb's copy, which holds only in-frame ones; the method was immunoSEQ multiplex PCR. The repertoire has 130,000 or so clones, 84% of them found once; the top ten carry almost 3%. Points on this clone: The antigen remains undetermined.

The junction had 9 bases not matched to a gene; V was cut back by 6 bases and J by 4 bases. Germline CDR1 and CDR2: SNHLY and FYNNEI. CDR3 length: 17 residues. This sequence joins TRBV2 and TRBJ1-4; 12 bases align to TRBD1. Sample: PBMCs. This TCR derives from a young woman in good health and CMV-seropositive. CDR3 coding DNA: TGTGCCAGCAGACCAGGGACAGGGGGCGAGTATAATGAAAAACTGTTTTTT. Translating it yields CASRPGTGGEYNEKLFF.